The T cell receptor beta chain described here comes from a study of post-analysis software for immune sequencing data (dated by TCRdb to between 2014 and 2017). As for the study more broadly: Recorded disease courses included relapsing-remitting, secondary progressive and progressive-relapsing multiple sclerosis, with some patients lacking subtype annotation. A subset of samples was prepared in parallel using single-end sample barcoding, then pooled and co-amplified after Illumina adapter ligation. The patient repertoires were set against eleven to twelve previously published healthy control repertoires from donors whose ages ranged from roughly 6 to 27 years.

Libraries came from PCR. Instrument used: Illumina HiSeq 2500. Unique molecular identifiers were incorporated into TCR beta cDNA libraries to reduce PCR and sequencing biases. Every 1 to 10 million input T cells yielded roughly 500,000 cDNA molecules, meaning each molecule approximated one T cell. The patient libraries were prepared and sequenced using the same protocol as the earlier healthy control dataset. Within a given batch, samples were prepared together, multiplexed and sequenced on the same HiSeq lane. The original methods were these. MIGEC handled the raw barcoded reads, throwing out single-read molecular identifier groups before consensus assembly and CDR3 extraction. Clonotype tables were post-analysed with VDJtools, normalizing diversity by down-sampling all datasets to the smallest sample size. In repertoire overlap clustering, CDR3 amino acid sequences, but not nucleotide sequences, were matched to correct batch-related cross-sample contamination. Clones were called with MiXCR by TCRdb after fastp trimmed the public reads at Q25, and only in-frame beta chains were retained. Rows with a matching CDR3 protein are joined into one entry that keeps the most common DNA and genes. Clone size and V and J calls follow TCRdb, not the original study. The sample table records about 820,000 distinct CDR3 sequences; around 53% of these occur just once. 4.6% of the sample is taken by the ten largest.

Including cysteine and phenylalanine, the CDR3 has 17 amino acids. Only the CDR3 part of the read is kept: 51 bases, read in frame from the first base. The germline V gene specifies SGHRS as CDR1 and YFSETQ as CDR2. To demonstrate the VDJtools post-analysis software, TCR beta repertoires were profiled from the peripheral blood of about 13 young patients with multiple sclerosis. Multiple sclerosis patients were children and adolescents aged about 6 to 16 years. Summary of the overall study and its limitations: Compared with controls, multiple sclerosis patients had significantly lower normalized Chao1 diversity, a finding suggesting substantial peripheral T-cell clonal expansion. Roughly 5 TRBV segments, including TRBV5-6, TRBV5-1 and TRBV20-1, were significantly more frequent in patients than controls. The multiple sclerosis patient group was slightly younger than the control group. When samples were clustered directly using the F measure, samples prepared in the same batch co-clustered strongly, which prompted a batch-effect correction.

In regard to this clonotype: Its antigen is still unknown. One end of the junction does not line up with germline, which may come from a read error.

Material: blood. This clonotype originated in a girl aged 10 to 17 with multiple sclerosis. Recombination linked TRBV5-1 to TRBJ2-7, and TRBD2 matches 8 of the central bases. Read as DNA, the sequence is TGCGTCAGCACGCCGACGTTAGTAGCGGGGAGCTCCTACGAGCAGTACTTC. It is translated as CVSTPTLVAGSSYEQYF.